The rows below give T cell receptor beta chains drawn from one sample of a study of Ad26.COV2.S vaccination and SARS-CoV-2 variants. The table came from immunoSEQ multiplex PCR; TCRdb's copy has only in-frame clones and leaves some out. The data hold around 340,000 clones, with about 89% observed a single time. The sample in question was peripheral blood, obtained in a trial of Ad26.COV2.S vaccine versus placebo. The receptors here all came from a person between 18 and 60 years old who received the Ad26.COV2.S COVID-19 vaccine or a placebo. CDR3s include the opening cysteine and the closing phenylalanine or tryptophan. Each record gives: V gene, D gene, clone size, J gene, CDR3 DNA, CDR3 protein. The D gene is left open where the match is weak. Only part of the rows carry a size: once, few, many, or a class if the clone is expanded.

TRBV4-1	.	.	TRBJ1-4	TGCGCCAGCAGCCGCCACAGGGTTGAAAAACTGTTTTTT	CASSRHRVEKLFF
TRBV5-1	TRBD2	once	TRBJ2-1	TGCGCCAGCAGCTTACGAGCGGGGTTCTCCTACAATGAGCAGTTCTTC	CASSLRAGFSYNEQFF
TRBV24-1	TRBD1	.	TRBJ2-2	TGTGCCACCGGGACAGAGAACACCGGGGAGCTGTTTTTT	CATGTENTGELFF
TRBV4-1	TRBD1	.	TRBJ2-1	TGCGCCAGCAGCCAAATACCGGGACAGGGGTACAATGAGCAGTTCTTC	CASSQIPGQGYNEQFF
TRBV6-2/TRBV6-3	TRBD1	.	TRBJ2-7	TGTGCCAGCAGTTCCAGGGAACGACAGGGCCTGTATGGGGAGCAGTACTTC	CASSSRERQGLYGEQYF
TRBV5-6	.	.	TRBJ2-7	TGTGCCAGCAGCAACAGCGTCTCCTACGAGCAGTACTTC	CASSNSVSYEQYF
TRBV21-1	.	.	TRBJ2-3	TGTGCCAGCAGCAAAGGACCGGGACACCTCACAGATACGCAGTATTTT	CASSKGPGHLTDTQYF
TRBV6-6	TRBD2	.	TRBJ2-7	TGTGCCAGCAGTTCCTGGACTAGCGGCACCTACGAGCAGTACTTC	CASSSWTSGTYEQYF
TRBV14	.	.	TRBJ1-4	TGTGCCAGCAGCCGTGGAGATTTAACTGCTAATGAAAAACTGTTTTTT	CASSRGDLTANEKLFF
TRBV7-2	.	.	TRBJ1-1	TGTGCCAGCAGCTTAATGCAGGTGAACACTGAAGCTTTCTTT	CASSLMQVNTEAFF
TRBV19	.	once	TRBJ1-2	TGTGCCAGTAGCGGCGGGGGGGGCGCTTATGGCTACACCTTC	CASSGGGGAYGYTF
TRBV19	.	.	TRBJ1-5	TGTGCCAGTAGTATTTTTATAAGGGCCCTCAATCAGCCCCAGCATTTT	CASSIFIRALNQPQHF
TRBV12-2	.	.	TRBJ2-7	TGTGCAAGTCGCTTCCCCGGGACTAGCATTATTTATCTGATCAACTACGAGCAGTACTTC	CASRFPGTSIIYLINYEQYF
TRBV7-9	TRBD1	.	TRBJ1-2	TGTGCCAGCAGCTTAACGGGACAGGGCGATGGCTACACCTTC	CASSLTGQGDGYTF
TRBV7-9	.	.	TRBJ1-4	TGTGCCAGCAGCAATCAGATGACAAATGAAAAACTGTTTTTT	CASSNQMTNEKLFF
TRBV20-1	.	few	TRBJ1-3	TGCAGTGCTAGTAACAGGCCCGGGGACACCATATATTTT	CSASNRPGDTIYF
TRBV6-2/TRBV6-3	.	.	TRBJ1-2	TGTGCCAGCAGTTTGACGGGGAGCGACTATGGCTACACCTTC	CASSLTGSDYGYTF
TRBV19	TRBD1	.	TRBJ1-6	TGTGCCAGTAGTATATCGGGACAGGATAATTCACCCCTCCACTTT	CASSISGQDNSPLHF
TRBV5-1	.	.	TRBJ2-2	TGCGCCAGCAGCTTGGAATCGGACACCGGGGAGCTGTTTTTT	CASSLESDTGELFF
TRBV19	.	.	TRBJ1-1	TGTGCCAGTAGTATGAGCAGGAACACTGAAGCTTTCTTT	CASSMSRNTEAFF
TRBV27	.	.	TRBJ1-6	TGTGCCAGCAGTCCCACTCAGAGTGGAGCCTACCATTCACCCCTCCACTTT	CASSPTQSGAYHSPLHF
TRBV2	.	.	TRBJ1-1	TGTGCCAGCAGCCTTAACACTGAAGCTTTCTTT	CASSLNTEAFF
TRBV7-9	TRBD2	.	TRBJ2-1	TGTGCCAGCAGCTCTAGCGGGGGGGCCGTCAATGAGCAGTTCTTC	CASSSSGGAVNEQFF
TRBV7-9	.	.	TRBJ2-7	TGTGCCAGCAGTTCGTCGGGCCGAGTAATAGACGAGCAGTACTTC	CASSSSGRVIDEQYF
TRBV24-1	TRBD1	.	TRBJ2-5	TGTGCCACCAGTCAGGGGGCGGGAGAGACCCAGTACTTC	CATSQGAGETQYF
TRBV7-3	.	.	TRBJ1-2	TGTGCCAGCAGCCGGACGGCGGGGGAGGGCTACACCTTC	CASSRTAGEGYTF
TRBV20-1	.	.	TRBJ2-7	TGCAGTGCTAGTTTCGCCATGCACACCTACGAGCAGTACTTC	CSASFAMHTYEQYF
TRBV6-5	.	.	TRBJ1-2	TGTGCCAGCAGTTACGACGCAAACTATGGCTACACCTTC	CASSYDANYGYTF
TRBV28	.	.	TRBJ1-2	TGTGCCAGCAGTTCTCCAGGGTCTTACGGCTACACCTTC	CASSSPGSYGYTF
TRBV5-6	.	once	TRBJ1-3	TGTGCCAGCAGTATTACGGGTGCTGGAAACACCATATATTTT	CASSITGAGNTIYF
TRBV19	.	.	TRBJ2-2	TGTGCCAGTAGTATGAACCGGGAGAACACCGGGGAGCTGTTTTTT	CASSMNRENTGELFF
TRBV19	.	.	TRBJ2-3	TGTGCCAGTAGTATGCTATTCGGGGATACGCAGTATTTT	CASSMLFGDTQYF
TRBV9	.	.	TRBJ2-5	TGTGCCAGCAGCGTAGAGTCCCGAGGAGCTCGAGAGACCCAGTACTTC	CASSVESRGARETQYF
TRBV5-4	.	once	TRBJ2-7	TGTGCCAGCAGCTCGCAGGGCAGGTACGAGCAGTACTTC	CASSSQGRYEQYF
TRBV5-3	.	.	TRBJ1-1	TGTGCCAGAAGTCCTGCCAGGGCAGACACTGAAGCTTTCTTT	CARSPARADTEAFF